This T cell receptor (beta chain) was obtained from a study of cytomegalovirus exposure and HLA in healthy donors. Findings of the study overall: Investigators reported 150 to 200 TCR beta chains as tied to cytomegalovirus.

CDR3 length equals 16 residues. The germline CDR1 and CDR2 sequences are MDHEN and SYDVKM. Trimming left V 6 bases short and J 3 bases short, with 18 bases between. Comment on this clone: What it recognizes is unknown.

In the PCR, 60 Vbeta and 13 Jbeta primers were used. Here immunoSEQ multiplex PCR was the method, and the copy in TCRdb shows in-frame clones only, minus some. The data contain about 140,000 clones, over 80% of them seen just once; the ten biggest clones take up 1.2%. The source is a female donor in good health and CMV-seronegative. The sequenced sample was PBMCs. The chain combines TRBV28 with TRBJ1-5; the D gene is possibly TRBD1 (6 bases). CDR3 sequence (DNA): TGTGCCAGCAGGACGTTTGTGAGACAGGTCAATCAGCCCCAGCATTTT. Its translation is CASRTFVRQVNQPQHF.